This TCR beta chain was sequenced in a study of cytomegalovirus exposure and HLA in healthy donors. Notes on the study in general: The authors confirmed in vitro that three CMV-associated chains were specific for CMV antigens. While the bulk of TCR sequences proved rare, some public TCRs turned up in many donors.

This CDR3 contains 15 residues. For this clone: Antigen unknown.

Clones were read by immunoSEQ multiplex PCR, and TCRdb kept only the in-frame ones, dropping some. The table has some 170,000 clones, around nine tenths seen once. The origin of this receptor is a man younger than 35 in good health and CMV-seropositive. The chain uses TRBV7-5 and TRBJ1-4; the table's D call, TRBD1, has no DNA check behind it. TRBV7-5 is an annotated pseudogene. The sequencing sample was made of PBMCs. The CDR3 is CARSPRDRGREKLFF. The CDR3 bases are TGTGCCAGAAGCCCCCGGGACAGGGGGAGGGAAAAACTGTTTTTT.